This is a list of T cell receptor beta chains from one sample in a study of regulatory T cells in long-lasting Graves disease. MiXCR was run by TCRdb on the multiplex PCR reads, yielding one entry per CDR3 protein. The sample carries 350,000 to 450,000 distinct CDR3 sequences, 20% to 25% recorded once. Sequenced here: peripheral blood mononuclear cells (PBMCs), sampled when the disease was refractory, from a patient treated with antithyroid drugs. These receptor sequences come from a woman aged 40 to 50 with Graves disease. CDR3s include the opening cysteine and the closing phenylalanine or tryptophan. D genes are given only for firm matches. Clone size is not always given. Where it is, it says once, few, many or a class for expanded clones.

v_call	cdr3_length	d_call	clone_size	j_call	cdr3_nt	cdr3_aa
TRBV27	11	NA	once	TRBJ1-6	TGTGCCGGCAGTACTAATTCACCCCTCCACTTT	CAGSTNSPLHF
TRBV7-2	13	NA	NA	TRBJ1-1	TGTGCCAGCAGCTTAAATGTACCCCCTGAAGCTTTCTTT	CASSLNVPPEAFF
TRBV7-9	15	TRBD2	many	TRBJ2-2	TGTGCCAGCAGCTTAGGTGCAGCGGGAGACGGGGAGCTGTTTTTT	CASSLGAAGDGELFF
TRBV10-3	13	NA	few	TRBJ1-1	TGTGCCATCAGTGTGGACGGCAAAGGGGAAGCTTTCTTT	CAISVDGKGEAFF
TRBV18	15	NA	NA	TRBJ2-7	TGTGCCAGCTCACCGCGGGGCAGCCCTCCCTACGAGCAGTACTTC	CASSPRGSPPYEQYF
TRBV6-2/TRBV6-3	15	TRBD2	few	TRBJ2-7	TGTGCCAGCAGTGACGGACTAGCGGGGGTCTACGAGCAGTACTTC	CASSDGLAGVYEQYF
TRBV6-1	10	NA	NA	TRBJ1-1	TGTGCCAGCCCCGGGGGAGAAGCTTTCTTT	CASPGGEAFF
TRBV12-3/TRBV12-4	17	TRBD2	many	TRBJ2-5	TGTGCCAGCAGCATTGACCCTAGCGGGAGACTCCAAGAGACCCAGTACTTC	CASSIDPSGRLQETQYF
TRBV12-3/TRBV12-4	17	TRBD2	NA	TRBJ2-7	TGTGCCAGCCGCTACGAACGGCGGCTAGCGGGAGGATACGAGCAGTACTTC	CASRYERRLAGGYEQYF
TRBV19	12	NA	NA	TRBJ1-5	TGTGCCAGTAGTAACCCTGTCCAGCCCCAGCATTTT	CASSNPVQPQHF
TRBV28	14	TRBD1	many	TRBJ1-1	TGTGCCAGCAGTTACAGGGGGCCGGGGACTGAAGCTTTCTTT	CASSYRGPGTEAFF
TRBV6-1	11	NA	NA	TRBJ1-2	TGTGCCAGCCGGCAGATTGATGGCTACACCTTC	CASRQIDGYTF
TRBV3-1	14	NA	many	TRBJ2-7	TGTGCCAGCAGCCAGCGGGGTGGCGACTACGAGCAGTACTTC	CASSQRGGDYEQYF
TRBV6-1	15	NA	few	TRBJ1-5	TGTGCCAGCACCCCGGTAAGGGAAACATTTCAGCCCCAGCATTTT	CASTPVRETFQPQHF
TRBV28	11	NA	many	TRBJ1-1	TGTGCCAGTCACGGGCGGACTGAAGCTTTCTTT	CASHGRTEAFF
TRBV27	15	TRBD2	many	TRBJ2-2	TGTGCCAGCAGTGGACTAGCGGGTTTTACCGGGGAGCTGTTTTTT	CASSGLAGFTGELFF
TRBV2	14	NA	NA	TRBJ2-3	TGTGCCAGCCTCTTTCGGAGGAACACAGATACGCAGTATTTT	CASLFRRNTDTQYF
TRBV12-3/TRBV12-4	16	NA	many	TRBJ2-2	TGTGCCAGCAGTTTTGTGGGCAGGGAAAACACCGGGGAGCTGTTTTTT	CASSFVGRENTGELFF
TRBV11-2	14	NA	many	TRBJ1-1	TGTGCCAGCAGTTGGGGGGACCAGAACACTGAAGCTTTCTTT	CASSWGDQNTEAFF
TRBV30	16	TRBD2	NA	TRBJ2-5	TGTGCCTGGAGTGTATCTGGCGGGAGATGGATGGAGACCCAGTACTTC	CAWSVSGGRWMETQYF
TRBV28	14	NA	many	TRBJ2-5	TGTGCCAGCAGTTCCCCGTTAGATCAAGAGACCCAGTACTTC	CASSSPLDQETQYF
TRBV12-3/TRBV12-4	13	NA	many	TRBJ2-7	TGTGCCAGCAGACGGAAGGACGGCTACGAGCAGTACTTC	CASRRKDGYEQYF
TRBV27	17	NA	NA	TRBJ1-2	TGTGCCAGCAGTTTTTCCCCCCGGCGGGGGAATAGGAATGGCTACACCTTC	CASSFSPRRGNRNGYTF
TRBV30	13	NA	NA	TRBJ1-4	TGTGCCTGGGGCAGGTTAGAGAATGAAAAACCGTTTTTT	CAWGRLENEKPFF
TRBV18	14	NA	many	TRBJ2-5	TGTGCCAGCTCACCAAGTGGACAGCAAGAGACCCAGTACTTC	CASSPSGQQETQYF
TRBV10-3	13	NA	many	TRBJ1-4	TGTGCCATCAGCCGTGACATTAATGAAAAACTGTTTTTT	CAISRDINEKLFF
TRBV27	16	NA	NA	TRBJ2-2	TGTGCCAGCCCCCCCGGAGCAGACGTTAACACCGGGGAGCTGTTTTTT	CASPPGADVNTGELFF
TRBV4-1	15	NA	NA	TRBJ2-3	TGCGCCAGCAGCCAGGGCCGACTAGTTCCAGATACGCAGTATTTT	CASSQGRLVPDTQYF
TRBV4-1	13	NA	NA	TRBJ1-4	TGCGCCAGCAGCCAACTCGGGGGGAGAAAACTGTTTTTT	CASSQLGGRKLFF
TRBV7-2	13	NA	many	TRBJ1-5	TGTGCCAGCAGCACGGGCCCAAATCAGCCCCAGCATTTT	CASSTGPNQPQHF
TRBV7-2	15	TRBD1	NA	TRBJ2-5	TGTGCCAGCAGCCTGAGCACAGGGGTGGGAGAGACCCAGTACTTC	CASSLSTGVGETQYF
TRBV5-1	14	NA	few	TRBJ2-4	TGCGCCAGCAGCTGGATTGACAGGACAACTCTACAGTACTTC	CASSWIDRTTLQYF
TRBV28	13	NA	NA	TRBJ1-2	TGTGCCAGCACAATACAACCAGGGTCCGGCTACACCTTC	CASTIQPGSGYTF
TRBV5-1	13	NA	many	TRBJ1-6	TGCGCCAGCAGAAACGGAATCAATTCACCCCTCCACTTT	CASRNGINSPLHF
TRBV28	14	TRBD1	many	TRBJ1-5	TGTGCCAGCAGTACATACAGGGGGGACCAGCCCCAGCATTTT	CASSTYRGDQPQHF
TRBV12-3/TRBV12-4	20	TRBD1	NA	TRBJ2-6	TGTGCCAGCAGTTCTACTACCGGGACAGGGAGGATCGGTGGGGCCAACGTCCTGACTTTC	CASSSTTGTGRIGGANVLTF
TRBV4-1	14	NA	NA	TRBJ1-2	TGCGCCAGCAGCCAAGATTACGGGGGAGGCGGCTACACCTTC	CASSQDYGGGGYTF
TRBV28	18	TRBD1	NA	TRBJ2-1	TGTGCCAGCAGTCTAGGGACAGGCCATGACGTTAATGACAATGAGCAGTTCTTC	CASSLGTGHDVNDNEQFF
TRBV6-1	15	TRBD2	few	TRBJ2-7	TGTGCCAGCAGGTTACCGGGACTAGCTTTTTCCGAGCAGTACTTC	CASRLPGLAFSEQYF
TRBV6-5	12	NA	many	TRBJ1-2	TGTGCCAGCGGTTACAGCTACTATGGCTACACCTTC	CASGYSYYGYTF
TRBV28	15	TRBD2	NA	TRBJ2-3	TGTGCCAGCAGGCGGACTAGCGGGAAGGCAGATACGCAGTATTTT	CASRRTSGKADTQYF
TRBV6-9	14	NA	few	TRBJ2-7	TGTGCCAGCAGTTACGACGGGGCGGGATACGGGCAGTACTTC	CASSYDGAGYGQYF
TRBV5-4	14	NA	few	TRBJ1-2	TGTGCCAGCAGCTTGAGTCTTAGCATCTCGGGCTACACCTTC	CASSLSLSISGYTF
TRBV10-3	12	NA	many	TRBJ2-5	TGTGCCATCAGTGACGTTCAAGAGACCCAGTACTTC	CAISDVQETQYF
TRBV2	14	NA	many	TRBJ1-1	TGTGCCAGCACCGCAACAGGCCTCGCCACTGAAGCTTTCTTT	CASTATGLATEAFF
TRBV30	12	NA	NA	TRBJ2-1	TGTGCCTGGAGTAGACGGACCCTCCAGCAGTTCTTC	CAWSRRTLQQFF
TRBV28	15	TRBD1	many	TRBJ1-1	TGTGCCAGCAGTCCCCGGGACAGGTGGAACACTGAAGCTTTCTTT	CASSPRDRWNTEAFF
TRBV12-3/TRBV12-4	13	NA	many	TRBJ2-7	TGTGCCAGCAGTGAAGGGACTTACTACGAGCAGTACTTC	CASSEGTYYEQYF
TRBV20-1	12	NA	once	TRBJ1-2	TGCAGTGCTAGCCTTCAGGGAGGGAGCTACACCTTC	CSASLQGGSYTF
TRBV20-1	13	NA	NA	TRBJ1-6	TGCAGTGCTAGAGATGGGGGAGGCTCACCCCTCCACTTT	CSARDGGGSPLHF
TRBV5-1	17	NA	NA	TRBJ2-7	TGCGCCAGCAGCTTGTCTCCAGGGGGGCCGGAGGGCCGCGAGCAGTACTTC	CASSLSPGGPEGREQYF
TRBV29-1	12	NA	few	TRBJ2-7	TGCAGCGTTGAAACTCTCTCCTACGAGCAGTACTTC	CSVETLSYEQYF
TRBV28	16	NA	many	TRBJ2-2	TGTGCCAGCAGCCAAGATCGGGCGAGGAACACCGGGGAGCTGTTTTTT	CASSQDRARNTGELFF
TRBV30	14	TRBD1	NA	TRBJ1-2	TGTGCCTGGGGGACAGGGGTAGGGACTGGTGGCTACACCTTC	CAWGTGVGTGGYTF
TRBV20-1	15	TRBD2	NA	TRBJ2-1	TGCAGTGCTAGAGATCCTAGCGGGGTTTACAATGAGCAGTTCTTC	CSARDPSGVYNEQFF